The clone carrying this T cell receptor (beta chain) showed up many times. The antigen remains unidentified. Germline CDR1 and CDR2: MNHEY and SMNVEV (reference sequence). V lost 6 bases to trimming and J lost 4 bases, with 12 bases between them. There are 13 residues in the CDR3. This sample was taken from a study of regulatory T cells in long-lasting Graves disease. Study at large: Graves' patients, diagnosed recently, had received antithyroid drugs under 3 months.

Study observations and caveats: Among samples with persistent disease, TRBV28, TRBJ1-2 and TRBJ2-5 were favored.

Investigators prepared the TCR beta libraries by applying iRepertoire HTBI primers and Arm-PCR of CDR3 regions. MiXCR was run by TCRdb on the multiplex PCR reads, yielding one entry per CDR3 protein. The sample has hundreds of thousands of distinct CDR3 sequences; about 16% are singletons. The time point was: newly diagnosed GD, antithyroid drugs for less than 3 months. After RNA was extracted from PBMCs, the TCR library was made from it. The same data also contributed to another study, on T cells in Graves' hyperthyroidism and ophthalmopathy.

The V and J genes are TRBV27 and TRBJ2-5; possibly TRBD1 or TRBD2 for D (5 bases each). The TCR originated in a woman aged 30 to 39 with Graves disease. The sample was peripheral blood mononuclear cells (PBMCs), taken at new diagnosis, from a patient treated with antithyroid drugs. The CDR3, as DNA: TGTGCCAGCAGAGGGACCTACGCAGAGACCCAGTACTTC. As protein: CASRGTYAETQYF.